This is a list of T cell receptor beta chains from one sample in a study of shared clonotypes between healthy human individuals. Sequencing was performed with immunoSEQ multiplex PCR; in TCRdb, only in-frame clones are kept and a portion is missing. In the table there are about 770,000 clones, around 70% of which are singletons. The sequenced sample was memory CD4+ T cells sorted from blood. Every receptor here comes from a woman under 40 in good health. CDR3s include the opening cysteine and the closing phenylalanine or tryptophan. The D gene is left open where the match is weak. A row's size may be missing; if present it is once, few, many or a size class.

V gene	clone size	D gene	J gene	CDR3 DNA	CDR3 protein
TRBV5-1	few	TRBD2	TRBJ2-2	TGCGCCAGCAGCCCGGTACTAGGCGGGAGCGGCACCGGGGAGCTGTTTTTT	CASSPVLGGSGTGELFF
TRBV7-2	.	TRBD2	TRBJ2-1	TGTGCCAGCAGCTTCCTGGGAGGGGACCAGTTCTTC	CASSFLGGDQFF
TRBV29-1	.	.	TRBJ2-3	TGCAGCGTAGATAGCACAGATACGCAGTATTTT	CSVDSTDTQYF
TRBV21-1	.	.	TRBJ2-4	TGTGCCAGCAGCATTCAGCGGGAGAGGATGATCGGCATTCAGTACTTC	CASSIQRERMIGIQYF
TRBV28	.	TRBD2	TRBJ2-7	TGTGCCAGCAGACGGAGCGGGGCGGGCGAGCAGTACTTC	CASRRSGAGEQYF
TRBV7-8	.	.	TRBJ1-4	TGTGCCAGCAGCTTAGGTTTTCGGGGGATAGGGGAAAAACTGTTTTTT	CASSLGFRGIGEKLFF
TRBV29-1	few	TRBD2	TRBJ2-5	TGCAGCGTACAGACTAGCGGGAGGAGGGAGACCCAGTACTTC	CSVQTSGRRETQYF
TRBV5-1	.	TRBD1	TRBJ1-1	TGCGCCAGCACCCCGGACAGGGGAAGTACTGAAGCTTTCTTT	CASTPDRGSTEAFF
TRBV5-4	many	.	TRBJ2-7	TGTGCCAGCAGCCCCTCTTCGGGCTACGAGCAGTACTTC	CASSPSSGYEQYF
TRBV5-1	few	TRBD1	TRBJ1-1	TGCGCCAGCAGCTTGGCAGGGGGGGAAACTGAAGCTTTCTTT	CASSLAGGETEAFF
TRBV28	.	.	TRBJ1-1	TGTGCCAGCAACATAAGGGGGAGCACTGAAGCTTTCTTT	CASNIRGSTEAFF
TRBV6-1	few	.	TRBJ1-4	TGTGCCAGCCGCCACGCAGGGAATGAAAAACTGTTTTTT	CASRHAGNEKLFF